This T cell receptor beta chain was recovered during a study of blood T cell repertoires in COVID-19. Study at large: Acute and convalescent COVID-19 specimens originated in the United States, Italy and Spain.

Seattle enrolled patients during active infection and tracked them longitudinally. Original handling: From reference gene primer amplification, estimates of nucleated cell counts were derived. This table comes from immunoSEQ multiplex PCR, and its TCRdb copy is limited to in-frame clones, with some not included. Clone size and the V and J calls come from that table; the DNA yielded D and trimming. The table shows 190,000 or so clones, with roughly 81% occurring only once. The J segment lost 8 bases and the V segment lost 4 bases, leaving 3 bases of the junction unmatched. This CDR3 contains 11 residues. CDR1 DFQATT and CDR2 SNEGSKA come from the germline V gene (reference sequence).

The sequenced sample consisted of peripheral blood. This chain links TRBV20-1 with TRBJ1-2; 8 bases line up with TRBD1. The sequence was collected from a woman older than 75 with COVID-19, enrolled during active disease. CDR3 amino acids: CSATGTGGYTF. DNA of the CDR3: TGCAGTGCTACCGGGACAGGCGGCTACACCTTC.